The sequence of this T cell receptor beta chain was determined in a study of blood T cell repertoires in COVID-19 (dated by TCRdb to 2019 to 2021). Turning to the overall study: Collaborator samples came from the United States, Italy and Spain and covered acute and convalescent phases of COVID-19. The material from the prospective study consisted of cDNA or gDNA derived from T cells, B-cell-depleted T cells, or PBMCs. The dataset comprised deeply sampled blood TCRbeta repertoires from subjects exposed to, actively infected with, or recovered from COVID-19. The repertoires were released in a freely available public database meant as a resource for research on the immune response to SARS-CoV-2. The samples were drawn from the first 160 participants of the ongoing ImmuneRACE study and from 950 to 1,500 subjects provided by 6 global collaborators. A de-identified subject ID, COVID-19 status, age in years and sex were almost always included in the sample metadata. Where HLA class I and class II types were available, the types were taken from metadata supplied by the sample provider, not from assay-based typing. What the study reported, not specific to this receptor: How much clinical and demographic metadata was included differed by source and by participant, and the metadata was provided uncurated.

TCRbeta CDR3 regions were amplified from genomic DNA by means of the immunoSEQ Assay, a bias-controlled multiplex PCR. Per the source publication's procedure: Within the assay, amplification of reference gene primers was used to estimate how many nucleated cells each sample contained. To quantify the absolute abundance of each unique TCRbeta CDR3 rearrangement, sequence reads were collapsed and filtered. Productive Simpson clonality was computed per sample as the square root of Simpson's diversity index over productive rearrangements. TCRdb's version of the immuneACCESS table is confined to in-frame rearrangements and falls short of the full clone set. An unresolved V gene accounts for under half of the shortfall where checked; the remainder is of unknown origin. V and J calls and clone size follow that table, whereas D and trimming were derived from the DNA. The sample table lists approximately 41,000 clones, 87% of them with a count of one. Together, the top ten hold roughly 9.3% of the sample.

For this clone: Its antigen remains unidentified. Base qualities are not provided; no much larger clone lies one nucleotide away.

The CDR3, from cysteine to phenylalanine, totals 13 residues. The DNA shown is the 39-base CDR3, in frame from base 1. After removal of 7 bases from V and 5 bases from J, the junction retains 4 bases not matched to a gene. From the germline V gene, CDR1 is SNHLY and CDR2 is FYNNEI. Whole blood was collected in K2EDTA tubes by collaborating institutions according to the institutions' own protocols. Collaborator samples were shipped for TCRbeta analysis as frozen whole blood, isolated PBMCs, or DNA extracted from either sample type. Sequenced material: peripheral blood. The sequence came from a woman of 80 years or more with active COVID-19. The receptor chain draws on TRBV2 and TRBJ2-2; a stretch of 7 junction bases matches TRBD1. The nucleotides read TGTGCCAGCAATCAACAGGGGACCGGGGAGCTGTTTTTT. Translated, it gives CASNQQGTGELFF.